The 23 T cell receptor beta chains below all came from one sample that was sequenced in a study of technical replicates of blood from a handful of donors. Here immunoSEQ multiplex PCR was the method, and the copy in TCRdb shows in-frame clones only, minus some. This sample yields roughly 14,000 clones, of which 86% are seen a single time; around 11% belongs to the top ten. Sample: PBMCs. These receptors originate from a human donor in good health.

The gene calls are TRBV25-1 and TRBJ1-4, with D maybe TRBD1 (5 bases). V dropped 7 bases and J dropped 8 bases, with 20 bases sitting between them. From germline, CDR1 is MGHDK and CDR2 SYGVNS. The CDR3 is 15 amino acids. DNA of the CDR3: TGTGCCAGCACCCGAACAGGAGGGGTCGGGGAAAAACTGTTTTTT. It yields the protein CASTRTGGVGEKLFF.

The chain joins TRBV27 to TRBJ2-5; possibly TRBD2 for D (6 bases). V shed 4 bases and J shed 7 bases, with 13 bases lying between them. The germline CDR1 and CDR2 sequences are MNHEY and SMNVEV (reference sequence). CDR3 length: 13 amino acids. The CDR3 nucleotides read TGTGCCAGCAGTTCCCAGACCGGGGGGACCCAGTACTTC. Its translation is CASSSQTGGTQYF.

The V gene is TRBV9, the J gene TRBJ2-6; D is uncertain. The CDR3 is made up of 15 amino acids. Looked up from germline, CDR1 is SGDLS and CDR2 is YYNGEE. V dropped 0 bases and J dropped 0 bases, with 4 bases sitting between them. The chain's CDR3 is CASSVDSSGANVLTF. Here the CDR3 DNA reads TGTGCCAGCAGCGTAGATAGCTCTGGGGCCAACGTCCTGACTTTC.

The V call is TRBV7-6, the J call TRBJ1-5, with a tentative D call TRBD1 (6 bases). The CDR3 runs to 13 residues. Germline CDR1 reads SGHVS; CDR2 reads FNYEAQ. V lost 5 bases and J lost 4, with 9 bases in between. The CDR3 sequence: CASSTGQNQPQHF. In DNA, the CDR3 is TGTGCCAGCAGCACGGGACAAAATCAGCCCCAGCATTTT. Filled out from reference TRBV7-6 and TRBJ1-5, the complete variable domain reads GAGVSQSPRYKVTKRGQDVALRCDPISGHVSLYWYRQALGQGPEFLTYFNYEAQQDKSGLPNDRFSAERPEGSISTLTIQRTEQRDSAMYRCASSTGQNQPQHFGDGTRLSIL.

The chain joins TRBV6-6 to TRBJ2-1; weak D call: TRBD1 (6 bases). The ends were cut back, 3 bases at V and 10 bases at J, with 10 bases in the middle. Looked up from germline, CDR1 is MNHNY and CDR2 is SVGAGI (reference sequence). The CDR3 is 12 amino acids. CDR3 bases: TGTGCCAGCAGTTATCCTCAGGGGGAGCAGTTCTTC. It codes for CASSYPQGEQFF.

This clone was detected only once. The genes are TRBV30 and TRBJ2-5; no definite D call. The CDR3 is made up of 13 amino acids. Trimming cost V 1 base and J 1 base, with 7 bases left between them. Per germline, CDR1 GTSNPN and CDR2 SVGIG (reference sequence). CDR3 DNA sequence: TGTGCCTGGAGTGCCAGGTCCCAAGAGACCCAGTACTTC. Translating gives CAWSARSQETQYF.

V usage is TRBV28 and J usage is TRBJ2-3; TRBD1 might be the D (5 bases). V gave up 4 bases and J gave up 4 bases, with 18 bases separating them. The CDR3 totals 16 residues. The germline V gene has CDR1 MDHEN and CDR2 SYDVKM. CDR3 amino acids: CASSSLPTGPADTQYF. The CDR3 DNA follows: TGTGCCAGCAGTTCCTTGCCAACAGGCCCTGCAGATACGCAGTATTTT. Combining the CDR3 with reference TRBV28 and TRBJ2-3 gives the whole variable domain DVKVTQSSRYLVKRTGEKVFLECVQDMDHENMFWYRQDPGLGLRLIYFSYDVKMKEKGDIPEGYSVSREKKERFSLILESASTNQTSMYLCASSSLPTGPADTQYFGPGTRLTVL.

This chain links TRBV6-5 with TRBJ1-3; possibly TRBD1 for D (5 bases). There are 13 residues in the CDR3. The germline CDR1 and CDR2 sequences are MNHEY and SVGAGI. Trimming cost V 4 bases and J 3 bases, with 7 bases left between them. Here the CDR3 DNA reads TGTGCCAGCAGTTCAGGGTTTGGAAACACCATATATTTT. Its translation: CASSSGFGNTIYF.

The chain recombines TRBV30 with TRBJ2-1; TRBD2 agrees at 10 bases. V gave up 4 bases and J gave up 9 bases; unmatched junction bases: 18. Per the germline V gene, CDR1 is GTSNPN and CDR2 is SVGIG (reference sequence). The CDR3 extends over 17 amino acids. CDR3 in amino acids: CAWKEGGLAGVGSEQFF. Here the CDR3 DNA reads TGTGCCTGGAAGGAGGGTGGGCTAGCGGGAGTAGGTAGTGAGCAGTTCTTC.

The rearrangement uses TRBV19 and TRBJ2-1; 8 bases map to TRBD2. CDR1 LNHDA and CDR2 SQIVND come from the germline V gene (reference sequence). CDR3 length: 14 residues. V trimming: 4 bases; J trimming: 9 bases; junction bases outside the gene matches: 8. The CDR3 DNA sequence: TGTGCCAGTAGTACTAGCGGGTCGTTTGGTGAGCAGTTCTTC. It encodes CASSTSGSFGEQFF.

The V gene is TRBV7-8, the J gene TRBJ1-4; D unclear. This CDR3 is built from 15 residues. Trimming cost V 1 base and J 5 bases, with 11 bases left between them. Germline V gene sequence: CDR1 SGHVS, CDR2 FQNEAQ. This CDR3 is CASSLDPTPNEKLFF. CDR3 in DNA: TGTGCCAGCAGCTTAGATCCCACACCGAATGAAAAACTGTTTTTT.

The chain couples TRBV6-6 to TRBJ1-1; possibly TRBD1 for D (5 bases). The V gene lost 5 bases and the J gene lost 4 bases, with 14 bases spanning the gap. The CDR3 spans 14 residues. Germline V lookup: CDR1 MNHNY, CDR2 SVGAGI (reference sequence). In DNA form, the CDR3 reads TGTGCCAGCAGTAGAATGGCAGGGCGCACTGAAGCTTTCTTT. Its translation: CASSRMAGRTEAFF.

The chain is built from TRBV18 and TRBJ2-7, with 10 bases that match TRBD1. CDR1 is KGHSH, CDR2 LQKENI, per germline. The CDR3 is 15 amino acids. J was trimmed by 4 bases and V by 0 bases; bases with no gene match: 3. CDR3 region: CASSPPDRGTYEQYF. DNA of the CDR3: TGTGCCAGCTCACCACCGGACAGGGGGACTTACGAGCAGTACTTC.

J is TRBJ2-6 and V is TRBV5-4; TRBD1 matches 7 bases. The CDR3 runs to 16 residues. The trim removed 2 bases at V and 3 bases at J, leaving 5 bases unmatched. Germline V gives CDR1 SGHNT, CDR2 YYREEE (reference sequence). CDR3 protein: CASSFGTVDGANVLTF. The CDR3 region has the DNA TGTGCCAGCAGCTTTGGGACAGTGGATGGGGCCAACGTCCTGACTTTC.

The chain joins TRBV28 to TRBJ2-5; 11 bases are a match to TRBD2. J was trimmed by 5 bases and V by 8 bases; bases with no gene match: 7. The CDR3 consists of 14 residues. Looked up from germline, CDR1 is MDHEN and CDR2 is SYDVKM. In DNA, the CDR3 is TGTGCCAGCGAGGTAGCGGGAGGGCCGGAGACCCAGTACTTC. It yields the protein CASEVAGGPETQYF.

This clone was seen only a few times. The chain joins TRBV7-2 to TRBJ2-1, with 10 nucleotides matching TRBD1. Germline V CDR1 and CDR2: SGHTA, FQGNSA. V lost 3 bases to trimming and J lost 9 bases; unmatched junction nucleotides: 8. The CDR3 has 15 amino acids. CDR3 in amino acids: CASSFGQGGSGEQFF. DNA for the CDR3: TGTGCCAGCAGCTTCGGACAGGGGGGTTCTGGTGAGCAGTTCTTC.

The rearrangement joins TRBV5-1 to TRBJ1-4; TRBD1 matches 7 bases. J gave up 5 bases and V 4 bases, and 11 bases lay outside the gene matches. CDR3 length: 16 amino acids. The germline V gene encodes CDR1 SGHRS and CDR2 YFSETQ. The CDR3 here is CASSAYPGQQNEKLFF. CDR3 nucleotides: TGCGCCAGCAGCGCGTATCCGGGACAGCAAAATGAAAAACTGTTTTTT.

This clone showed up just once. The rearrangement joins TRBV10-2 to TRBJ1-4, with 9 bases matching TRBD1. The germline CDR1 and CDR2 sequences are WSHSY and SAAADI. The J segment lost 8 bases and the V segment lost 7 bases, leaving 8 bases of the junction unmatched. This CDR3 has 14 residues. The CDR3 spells CASNPGQGGEKLFF. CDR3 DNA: TGCGCCAGCAACCCGGGACAGGGAGGAGAAAAACTGTTTTTT.

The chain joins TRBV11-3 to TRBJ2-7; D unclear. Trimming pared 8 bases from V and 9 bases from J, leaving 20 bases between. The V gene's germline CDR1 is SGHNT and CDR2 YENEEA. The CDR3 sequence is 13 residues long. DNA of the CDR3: TGTGCCAGCGGAGACTGCTCCCCACTTAGGCAGTACTTC. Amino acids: CASGDCSPLRQYF.

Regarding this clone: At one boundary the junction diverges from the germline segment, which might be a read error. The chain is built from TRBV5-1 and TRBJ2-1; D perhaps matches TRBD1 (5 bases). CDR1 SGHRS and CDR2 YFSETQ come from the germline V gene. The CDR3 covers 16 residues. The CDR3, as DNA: TGCGCCAGCACCTTGCAAGGGGTGAGCTCCTACAATGAGCAGTTCTTC. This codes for CASTLQGVSSYNEQFF.

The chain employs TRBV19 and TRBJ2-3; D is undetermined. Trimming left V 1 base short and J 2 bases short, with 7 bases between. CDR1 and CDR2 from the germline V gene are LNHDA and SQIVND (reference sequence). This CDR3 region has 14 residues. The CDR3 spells CASSIGQNTDTQYF. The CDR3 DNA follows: TGTGCCAGTAGTATAGGGCAGAACACAGATACGCAGTATTTT.

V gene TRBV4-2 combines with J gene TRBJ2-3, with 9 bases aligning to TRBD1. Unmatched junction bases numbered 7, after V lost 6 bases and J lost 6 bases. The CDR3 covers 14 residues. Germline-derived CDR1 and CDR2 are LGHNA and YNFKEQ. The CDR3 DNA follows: TGTGCCAGCAGTCAACAGGGGGCCTACGATACGCAGTATTTT. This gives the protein CASSQQGAYDTQYF.

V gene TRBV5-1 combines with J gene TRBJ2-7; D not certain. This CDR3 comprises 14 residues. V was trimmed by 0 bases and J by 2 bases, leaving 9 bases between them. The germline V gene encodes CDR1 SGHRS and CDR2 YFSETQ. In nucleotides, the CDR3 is TGCGCCAGCAGCTTGGACGCGACACCCTACGAGCAGTACTTC. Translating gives CASSLDATPYEQYF.